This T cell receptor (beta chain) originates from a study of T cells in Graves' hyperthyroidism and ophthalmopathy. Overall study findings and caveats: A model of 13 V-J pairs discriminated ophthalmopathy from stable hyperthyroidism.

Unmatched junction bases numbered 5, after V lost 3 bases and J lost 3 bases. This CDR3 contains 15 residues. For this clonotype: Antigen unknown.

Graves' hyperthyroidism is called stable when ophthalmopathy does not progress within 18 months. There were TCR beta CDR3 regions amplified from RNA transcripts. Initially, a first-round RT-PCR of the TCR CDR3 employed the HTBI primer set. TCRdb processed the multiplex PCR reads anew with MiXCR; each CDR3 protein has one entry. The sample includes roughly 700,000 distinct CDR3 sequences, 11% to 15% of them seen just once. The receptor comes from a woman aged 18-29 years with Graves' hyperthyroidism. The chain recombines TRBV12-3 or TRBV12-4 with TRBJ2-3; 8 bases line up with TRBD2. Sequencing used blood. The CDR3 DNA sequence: TGTGCCAGCAGTTTCTCGGCTAGCGGGACAGATACGCAGTATTTT. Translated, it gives CASSFSASGTDTQYF.